This T cell receptor beta chain stems from a study of OX40 agonist ivuxolimab in advanced cancers. Overall study results and limits: Clonal expansion by week 6 occurred in CD4+ and CD8+ blood T cells (at 0.1 to 3.0 mg/kg).

Comment on this clone: What it recognizes is unknown.

The assay was immunoSEQ multiplex PCR, and TCRdb's table has in-frame clones only and misses some. The sample carries about 130,000 clones, 75% to 95% recorded once. V was pared by 4 bases and J by 7 bases, with 13 bases between. The CDR3 covers 13 residues. The germline V gene has CDR1 WSHSY and CDR2 SAAADI. This clonotype originated in an adult with an advanced solid tumor such as melanoma, head and neck, liver or kidney cancer. The chain employs TRBV10-2 and TRBJ2-5, with D unclear. Sequenced here: CD4+ or CD8+ T cells sorted from blood, sampled in a trial of the OX40 agonist ivuxolimab. The CDR3 reads CASSAVGERTQYF. The CDR3 region has the DNA TGCGCCAGCAGTGCGGTCGGTGAGAGGACCCAGTACTTC.